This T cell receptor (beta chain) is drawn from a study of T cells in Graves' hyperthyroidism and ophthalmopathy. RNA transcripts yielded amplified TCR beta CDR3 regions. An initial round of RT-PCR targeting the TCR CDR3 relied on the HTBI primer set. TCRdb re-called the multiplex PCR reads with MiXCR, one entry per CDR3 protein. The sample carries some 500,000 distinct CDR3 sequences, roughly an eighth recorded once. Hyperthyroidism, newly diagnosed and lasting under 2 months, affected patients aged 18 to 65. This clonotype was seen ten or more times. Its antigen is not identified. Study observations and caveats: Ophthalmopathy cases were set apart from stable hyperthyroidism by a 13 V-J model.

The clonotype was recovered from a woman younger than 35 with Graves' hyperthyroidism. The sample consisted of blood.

The CDR3 nucleotides read TGCGCCAGCAGCTTAGGAGGTCGGCGGGAAAAACTGTTTTTT. This sequence encodes CASSLGGRREKLFF. V usage is TRBV5-1 and J usage is TRBJ1-4; no clear D gene. V lost 2 bases and J 8 bases, leaving 13 bases between the germline ends. CDR3 length: 14 amino acids. Germline values: CDR1 SGHRS, CDR2 YFSETQ.